The rows below give T cell receptor beta chains drawn from one sample of a study of human T cells and chemical hapten exposure. TCRdb recomputed calls from the RACE reads with MiXCR, one row per CDR3 protein. The table has more than 150,000 distinct CDR3 sequences, almost 30% seen once; the top ten hold less than 3.5%. The sample was whole blood, taken in connection with sensitization to the hapten diphenylcyclopropenone (DPC). All receptors come from a woman in her 30s with alopecia areata. Some clones in this sample may be carry-over from other donors' samples. Both conserved end residues are part of each CDR3. A D gene is named only where the DNA matches it firmly. Clone size appears in some rows only: once, few, many, or a class for an expanded clone.

clone size: few; V gene: TRBV20-1; J gene: TRBJ2-7; D gene: NA; CDR3 DNA: TGCAGTGCTAGAGTGGCAGGGGACCCCTACGAGCAGTACTTC; CDR3 protein: CSARVAGDPYEQYF
clone size: few; V gene: TRBV5-1; J gene: TRBJ2-7; D gene: NA; CDR3 DNA: TGCGCCAGCAGCCCCGGACAGTTCTACGAGCAGTACTTC; CDR3 protein: CASSPGQFYEQYF
clone size: few; V gene: TRBV24-1; J gene: TRBJ1-4; D gene: NA; CDR3 DNA: TGTGCCACCAGTGACCCATCGGGAGAAAATGAAAAACTGTTTTTT; CDR3 protein: CATSDPSGENEKLFF
clone size: many; V gene: TRBV7-9; J gene: TRBJ2-5; D gene: NA; CDR3 DNA: TGTGCCAGCAGCTTGGTGTACCAAGAGACCCAGTACTTC; CDR3 protein: CASSLVYQETQYF
clone size: NA; V gene: TRBV7-2; J gene: TRBJ2-3; D gene: NA; CDR3 DNA: TGTGCCAGCAGGAAGAACGGACAGATCCAATATACGCAGTATTTT; CDR3 protein: CASRKNGQIQYTQYF
clone size: many; V gene: TRBV28; J gene: TRBJ2-4; D gene: NA; CDR3 DNA: TGTGCCAGCAGTTTCTGGGGAAAGCAAAACATTCAGTACTTC; CDR3 protein: CASSFWGKQNIQYF
clone size: few; V gene: TRBV7-2; J gene: TRBJ2-7; D gene: TRBD1; CDR3 DNA: TGTGCCAGCACTCGTGACAGGGGCGGCCACGAGCAGTACTTC; CDR3 protein: CASTRDRGGHEQYF
clone size: NA; V gene: TRBV18; J gene: TRBJ2-7; D gene: TRBD1; CDR3 DNA: TGTGCCAGCTCTAGAGGGACAGAGAACGAGCAGTACTTC; CDR3 protein: CASSRGTENEQYF
clone size: NA; V gene: TRBV7-3; J gene: TRBJ2-7; D gene: TRBD1; CDR3 DNA: TGTGCCAGCAGCTTCGACAGGGGGCCCTACGAGCAGTACTTC; CDR3 protein: CASSFDRGPYEQYF
clone size: few; V gene: TRBV20-1; J gene: TRBJ1-2; D gene: NA; CDR3 DNA: TGCAGTGCTAGGCGAATAGGGGGGGGAGACACTAACTATGGCTACACCTTC; CDR3 protein: CSARRIGGGDTNYGYTF
clone size: few; V gene: TRBV4-1; J gene: TRBJ2-1; D gene: TRBD2; CDR3 DNA: TGCGCCAGCAGCCAAGCCTGGTTAGCGGGAGCTCAGTTCTTC; CDR3 protein: CASSQAWLAGAQFF
clone size: few; V gene: TRBV7-2; J gene: TRBJ2-3; D gene: NA; CDR3 DNA: TGTGCCAGCAGCTTGTTGGTAGCCGCAAGCACAGATACGCAGTATTTT; CDR3 protein: CASSLLVAASTDTQYF
clone size: few; V gene: TRBV20-1; J gene: TRBJ2-3; D gene: NA; CDR3 DNA: TGCAGTGCTAGAGAGATCGGGTTGGGCCGCCCAGATACGCAGTATTTT; CDR3 protein: CSAREIGLGRPDTQYF
clone size: NA; V gene: TRBV20-1; J gene: TRBJ2-5; D gene: TRBD2; CDR3 DNA: TGCAGCGGGACTAGCGGGAGCCAAGAGACCCAGTACTTC; CDR3 protein: CSGTSGSQETQYF
clone size: few; V gene: TRBV10-3; J gene: TRBJ1-6; D gene: NA; CDR3 DNA: TGTGCCATCAGTGGACCCCCGGGCCCCAATTCACCCCTCCACTTT; CDR3 protein: CAISGPPGPNSPLHF
clone size: NA; V gene: TRBV5-4; J gene: TRBJ2-5; D gene: NA; CDR3 DNA: TGTGCCAGCAGCGACCCCATGGAGACCCAGTACTTC; CDR3 protein: CASSDPMETQYF
clone size: NA; V gene: TRBV20-1; J gene: TRBJ2-7; D gene: TRBD1; CDR3 DNA: TGCAGTGCTAGAGATTTGGGCAGGGGGCTCGAGCAGTACTTC; CDR3 protein: CSARDLGRGLEQYF
clone size: few; V gene: TRBV6-2/TRBV6-3; J gene: TRBJ2-1; D gene: TRBD2; CDR3 DNA: TGTGCCAGCAGTTATGGGAGCGGGAGCCCGGGGAATGAGCAGTTCTTC; CDR3 protein: CASSYGSGSPGNEQFF
clone size: NA; V gene: TRBV4-3; J gene: TRBJ1-4; D gene: NA; CDR3 DNA: TGCGCCAGCAGCCAAGATTTGGGACCGAATGAAAAACTGTTTTTT; CDR3 protein: CASSQDLGPNEKLFF
clone size: NA; V gene: TRBV7-6; J gene: TRBJ2-2; D gene: NA; CDR3 DNA: TGTGCCAGCAGGATACAGGGGCGGGGTCCGGCCGGGGAGCTGTTTTTT; CDR3 protein: CASRIQGRGPAGELFF
clone size: many; V gene: TRBV19; J gene: TRBJ2-3; D gene: NA; CDR3 DNA: TGTGCCAGTAGTCTGGGCCCGGGACCCAGGACGTCAGATACGCAGTATTTT; CDR3 protein: CASSLGPGPRTSDTQYF
clone size: NA; V gene: TRBV4-3; J gene: TRBJ2-1; D gene: NA; CDR3 DNA: TGCGCCAGCAGCCGATCTAGCTCAGGGTCCTACAATGAGCAGTTCTTC; CDR3 protein: CASSRSSSGSYNEQFF
clone size: NA; V gene: TRBV18; J gene: TRBJ2-1; D gene: TRBD1; CDR3 DNA: TGTGCCAGCTCACCCTCGAGGACAGGGACCTACAATGAGCAGTTCTTC; CDR3 protein: CASSPSRTGTYNEQFF
clone size: NA; V gene: TRBV28; J gene: TRBJ2-7; D gene: NA; CDR3 DNA: TGTGCCAGCAGTTTATACGGCTCCTACGAGCAGTACTTC; CDR3 protein: CASSLYGSYEQYF
clone size: NA; V gene: TRBV2; J gene: TRBJ2-1; D gene: TRBD2; CDR3 DNA: TGTGCCAGCAGTGAAGCCCCCGAATCCGGGACTAGCGTGTACAATGAGCAGTTCTTC; CDR3 protein: CASSEAPESGTSVYNEQFF
clone size: NA; V gene: TRBV28; J gene: TRBJ2-3; D gene: NA; CDR3 DNA: TGTGCCAGCAGTTTCCGGGACCGCCGCACAGATACGCAGTATTTT; CDR3 protein: CASSFRDRRTDTQYF
clone size: few; V gene: TRBV10-3; J gene: TRBJ2-3; D gene: NA; CDR3 DNA: TGTGCCATCAGCCTACGGGTGGGAGTAGAAGATACGCAGTATTTT; CDR3 protein: CAISLRVGVEDTQYF
clone size: NA; V gene: TRBV5-1; J gene: TRBJ2-3; D gene: TRBD2; CDR3 DNA: TGCGCCAGCAGCCCGGGAGGGGTTGGAGATACGCAGTATTTT; CDR3 protein: CASSPGGVGDTQYF
clone size: NA; V gene: TRBV2; J gene: TRBJ2-1; D gene: TRBD2; CDR3 DNA: TGTGCCAGCAGTGGGACTAGCGGAAGCTCCTACAATGAGCAGTTCTTC; CDR3 protein: CASSGTSGSSYNEQFF
clone size: once; V gene: TRBV28; J gene: TRBJ2-1; D gene: NA; CDR3 DNA: TGTGCCAGCAGTTCAACCCGGGTAGGGTACAATGAGCAGTTCTTC; CDR3 protein: CASSSTRVGYNEQFF
clone size: NA; V gene: TRBV20-1; J gene: TRBJ2-3; D gene: NA; CDR3 DNA: TGCAGTGCTAGAGATCTCACAGGGAGAACGTCTAGCACAGATACGCAGTATTTT; CDR3 protein: CSARDLTGRTSSTDTQYF
clone size: NA; V gene: TRBV6-1; J gene: TRBJ1-5; D gene: NA; CDR3 DNA: TGTGCCAGCACTCCGGTTGGGGGAGGCAATCAGCCCCAGCATTTT; CDR3 protein: CASTPVGGGNQPQHF
clone size: NA; V gene: TRBV4-3; J gene: TRBJ2-3; D gene: TRBD2; CDR3 DNA: TGCGCCAGCAGTCCGATAGCGGGGGGGCTAGATACGCAGTATTTT; CDR3 protein: CASSPIAGGLDTQYF
clone size: few; V gene: TRBV7-2; J gene: TRBJ2-1; D gene: TRBD2; CDR3 DNA: TGTGCCAGCAGCTTCCAGAGGGGCGGGGGGAGCTCCTACAATGAGCAGTTCTTC; CDR3 protein: CASSFQRGGGSSYNEQFF
clone size: NA; V gene: TRBV19; J gene: TRBJ2-3; D gene: NA; CDR3 DNA: TGTGCCAGTACTCCCACGGGGGGCACAGATACGCAGTATTTT; CDR3 protein: CASTPTGGTDTQYF
clone size: NA; V gene: TRBV21-1; J gene: TRBJ1-1; D gene: NA; CDR3 DNA: TGTGCCAGCAGCCATTTTACAGGGCTGAACACTGAAGCTTTCTTT; CDR3 protein: CASSHFTGLNTEAFF
clone size: NA; V gene: TRBV28; J gene: TRBJ2-7; D gene: NA; CDR3 DNA: TGTGCCAGCAGTTTATACTTACACTACGAGCAGTACTTC; CDR3 protein: CASSLYLHYEQYF
clone size: NA; V gene: TRBV29-1; J gene: TRBJ2-5; D gene: NA; CDR3 DNA: TGCAGCGTTGAAGTGAACGCCCAAGAGACCCAGTACTTC; CDR3 protein: CSVEVNAQETQYF
clone size: few; V gene: TRBV30; J gene: TRBJ2-7; D gene: NA; CDR3 DNA: TGTGCCTGGAGTGTACGGCTGCCCTACGAGCAGTACTTC; CDR3 protein: CAWSVRLPYEQYF
clone size: NA; V gene: TRBV10-1; J gene: TRBJ2-7; D gene: TRBD2; CDR3 DNA: TGCGCCAGCAGCCGGGAGGCGTTCTCCTACGAGCAGTACTTC; CDR3 protein: CASSREAFSYEQYF
clone size: NA; V gene: TRBV4-2; J gene: TRBJ2-7; D gene: TRBD1; CDR3 DNA: TGTGCCAGCAGCCAAGATCGAGGGACAGGGAGCGCCTACGAGCAGTACTTC; CDR3 protein: CASSQDRGTGSAYEQYF
clone size: NA; V gene: TRBV6-5; J gene: TRBJ2-3; D gene: NA; CDR3 DNA: TGTGCCAGCAGTTATTGGGGTGCAGATACGCAGTATTTT; CDR3 protein: CASSYWGADTQYF
clone size: NA; V gene: TRBV29-1; J gene: TRBJ2-3; D gene: NA; CDR3 DNA: TGCAGCGTTGAGGGAACGGGAGTTGGAGATACGCAGTATTTT; CDR3 protein: CSVEGTGVGDTQYF
clone size: NA; V gene: TRBV5-5; J gene: TRBJ1-2; D gene: NA; CDR3 DNA: TGTGCCAGCAGCTCTCTGAGACCTAACTATGGCTACACCTTC; CDR3 protein: CASSSLRPNYGYTF
clone size: NA; V gene: TRBV6-2/TRBV6-3; J gene: TRBJ2-5; D gene: NA; CDR3 DNA: TGTGCCAGCAGTTCCCCCCTTTTGAGTACCTACCAAGAGACCCAGTACTTC; CDR3 protein: CASSSPLLSTYQETQYF
clone size: NA; V gene: TRBV20-1; J gene: TRBJ2-7; D gene: NA; CDR3 DNA: TGCAGTGCTAGAGAATTCACTTCCTACGAGCAGTACTTC; CDR3 protein: CSAREFTSYEQYF
clone size: few; V gene: TRBV11-1; J gene: TRBJ2-6; D gene: TRBD1; CDR3 DNA: TGTGCCAGCAGCCTGGGACAGGTGATCTCTGGGGCCAACGTCCTGACTTTC; CDR3 protein: CASSLGQVISGANVLTF
clone size: NA; V gene: TRBV5-1; J gene: TRBJ1-3; D gene: NA; CDR3 DNA: TGCGTCAGCAGGCCCCCCGGAGGGTCCGGAAACACCATATATTTT; CDR3 protein: CVSRPPGGSGNTIYF
clone size: NA; V gene: TRBV5-1; J gene: TRBJ2-1; D gene: TRBD2; CDR3 DNA: TGCGCCAGCAGCCCCAGGGGGGGGGACAGCCTTAGCGGGAGGAGGAATGAGCAGTTCTTC; CDR3 protein: CASSPRGGDSLSGRRNEQFF
clone size: NA; V gene: TRBV28; J gene: TRBJ2-3; D gene: NA; CDR3 DNA: TGTGCCATCGGTGTAAGGTCGGATACGCAGTATTTT; CDR3 protein: CAIGVRSDTQYF
clone size: NA; V gene: TRBV4-3; J gene: TRBJ2-7; D gene: TRBD2; CDR3 DNA: TGCGCCAGCAGCCAAGGGACTAGAATTTTCGTTGGCCGCCTCTACGAGCAGTACTTC; CDR3 protein: CASSQGTRIFVGRLYEQYF
clone size: NA; V gene: TRBV28; J gene: TRBJ1-1; D gene: TRBD1; CDR3 DNA: TGTGCCAGCAGTCTCCGGGACAGGGGAGGGTACACTGAAGCTTTCTTT; CDR3 protein: CASSLRDRGGYTEAFF
clone size: NA; V gene: TRBV6-2/TRBV6-3; J gene: TRBJ1-5; D gene: NA; CDR3 DNA: TGTGCCAGCAGTCCCCGTGACGTATCGCCCCAGCATTTT; CDR3 protein: CASSPRDVSPQHF